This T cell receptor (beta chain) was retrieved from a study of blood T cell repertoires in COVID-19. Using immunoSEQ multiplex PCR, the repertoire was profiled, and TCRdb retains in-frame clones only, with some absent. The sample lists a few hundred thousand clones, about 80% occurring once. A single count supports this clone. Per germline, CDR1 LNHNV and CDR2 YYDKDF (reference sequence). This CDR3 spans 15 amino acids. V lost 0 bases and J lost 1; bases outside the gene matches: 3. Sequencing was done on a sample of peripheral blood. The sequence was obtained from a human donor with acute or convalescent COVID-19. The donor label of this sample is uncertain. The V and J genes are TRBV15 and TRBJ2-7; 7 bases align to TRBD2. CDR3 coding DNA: TGTGCCACCAGCAGAGACGGCGGGAGTTCCTACGAGCAGTACTTC. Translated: CATSRDGGSSYEQYF.